The clone carrying this T cell receptor (beta chain) was seen at least ten times. The antigen is unknown. Whole blood was used without fractionation, so all unsorted peripheral T cells were included. The sample comes from a study of HIV-infected patients and healthy controls. Study findings and constraints: Eight alpha and eight beta V genes differed significantly in mean usage between HIV-infected patients and controls.

Alpha and beta constant-region primers primed reverse transcription of around 500 ng RNA. Alpha and beta chain libraries were made separately by chain-specific third strand synthesis with multiplexing indices. An approximately 21-cycle PCR with P5s and P7 primers followed a short adapter-adding first PCR. TCRdb analysed the 5' RACE reads with MiXCR anew, one entry per CDR3 protein. The table includes some 10,000 distinct CDR3 sequences, approximately 8% detected once. Source material: blood. The sequence derives from an adult in good health.

The CDR3 nucleotides are TGTGCCAGCACCGAGACAGGAAACCTCCAAGAGACCCAGTACTTC. Protein sequence: CASTETGNLQETQYF. This rearrangement joins TRBV28 to TRBJ2-5; D possibly corresponds to TRBD1 (6 bases). The CDR3 contains 15 residues. Germline V gene sequence: CDR1 MDHEN, CDR2 SYDVKM. V was clipped by 7 bases and J by 1 base, with 16 bases between them.